This T cell receptor beta chain was identified during a study of cytomegalovirus exposure and HLA in healthy donors. Germline V gene data show CDR1 as MGHRA and CDR2 as YSYEKL. V dropped 4 bases and J dropped 6; count of bases not matched to a gene: 14. The CDR3 totals 16 residues. This clone turned up a few times. Its antigen is as yet unknown. 60 Vbeta and 13 Jbeta primers were used in PCR. Measured with immunoSEQ multiplex PCR; TCRdb has only the in-frame clones, and not every one. The sample contains 25,000 to 30,000 clones, 62% of which appear only once. General study results and limits: Presence/absence results assume similar sequencing depth per donor, which may not hold. Equally common other TCR beta chains were less clonally expanded than HLA-associated ones, a later analysis found. In vitro work confirmed that a few CMV-associated chains recognize CMV antigens. The study reported that TCR beta sequences accurately predicted HLA-A and HLA-B alleles in most subjects.

The chain uses TRBV4-1 and TRBJ1-2; TRBD1 aligns across 7 bases. This clonotype was sampled from a male donor in good health and CMV-seropositive. Sequenced sample: PBMCs. CDR3 sequence: CASSPIEWRGLNGYTF. DNA of the CDR3: TGCGCCAGCAGCCCCATCGAGTGGAGGGGGCTCAATGGCTACACCTTC.